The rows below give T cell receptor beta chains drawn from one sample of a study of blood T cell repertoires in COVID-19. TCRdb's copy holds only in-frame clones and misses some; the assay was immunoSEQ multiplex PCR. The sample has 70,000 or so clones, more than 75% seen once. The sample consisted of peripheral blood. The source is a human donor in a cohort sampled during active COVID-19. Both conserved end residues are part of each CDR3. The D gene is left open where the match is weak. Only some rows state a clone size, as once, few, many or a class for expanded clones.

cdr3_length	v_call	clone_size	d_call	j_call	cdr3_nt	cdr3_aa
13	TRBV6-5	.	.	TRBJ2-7	TGTGCCAGCAGACCACAGGGTTGGCACGAGCAGTACTTC	CASRPQGWHEQYF
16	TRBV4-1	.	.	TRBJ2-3	TGCGCCAGCAGCCAAGTGGCGGGAATGTCGACAGATACGCAGTATTTT	CASSQVAGMSTDTQYF
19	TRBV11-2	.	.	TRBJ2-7	TGTGCCAGCAGCTCCACCCATCCGACTAGTTCGCTTATTCGCTACGAGCAGTACTTC	CASSSTHPTSSLIRYEQYF
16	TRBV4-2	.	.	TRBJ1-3	TGTGCCAGCAGCCAAGTCTCGGTGAGCTCTGGAAACACCATATATTTT	CASSQVSVSSGNTIYF
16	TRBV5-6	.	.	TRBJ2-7	TGTGCCAGCAGACCAAGACAGAATCACGACTCCTACGAGCAGTACTTC	CASRPRQNHDSYEQYF
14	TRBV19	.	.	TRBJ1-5	TGTGCCAGTAGTATAGATCAGGGTAGGCAGCCCCAGCATTTT	CASSIDQGRQPQHF
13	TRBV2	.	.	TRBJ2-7	TGTGCCAGCAGTGTGGCCTTGTCCTACGAGCAGTACTTC	CASSVALSYEQYF
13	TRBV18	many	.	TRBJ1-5	TGTGCCAGCCAAGGGAGGGGCGGACAGCCCCAGCATTTT	CASQGRGGQPQHF
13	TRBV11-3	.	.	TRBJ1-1	TGTGCCAGCAGCTTGGGGGGGAACACTGAAGCTTTCTTT	CASSLGGNTEAFF
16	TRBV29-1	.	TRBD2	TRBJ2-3	TGCAGCGTTGAAGCGGGAGGGCCCGAGCGGGGAGATACGCAGTATTTT	CSVEAGGPERGDTQYF
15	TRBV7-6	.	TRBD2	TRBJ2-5	TGTGCCAGCAGCCTGATGGTGAGCGGGAAGGAGACCCAGTACTTC	CASSLMVSGKETQYF
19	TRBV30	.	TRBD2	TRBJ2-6	TGTGCCTGGAGTGTTGTGGCGCTAGCGGGTGACTCTGGGGCCAACGTCCTGACTTTC	CAWSVVALAGDSGANVLTF
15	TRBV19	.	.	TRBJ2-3	TGTGCCAGTAGTATGTGGCAGGGAAGCACAGATACGCAGTATTTT	CASSMWQGSTDTQYF
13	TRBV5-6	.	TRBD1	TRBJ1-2	TGTGCCAGCAGCTTCGGACAGGGTCGTGGCTACACCTTC	CASSFGQGRGYTF
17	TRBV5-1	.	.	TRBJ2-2	TGCGCCAGCAGCTTGAATGCGAGGGCCATCGACACCGGGGAGCTGTTTTTT	CASSLNARAIDTGELFF
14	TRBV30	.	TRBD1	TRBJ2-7	TGTGCCTGGACCCGGACAGGGGACTCCTACGAGCAGTACTTC	CAWTRTGDSYEQYF
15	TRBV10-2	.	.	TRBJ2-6	TGCGCCAGCAAGGGTGGAGGCTCTGGGGCCAACGTCCTGACTTTC	CASKGGGSGANVLTF
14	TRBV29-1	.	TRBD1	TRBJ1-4	TGCAGCGTTAATCAGGGGGGCACAAATGAAAAACTGTTTTTT	CSVNQGGTNEKLFF
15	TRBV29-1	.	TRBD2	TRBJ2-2	TGCAGCGTTCCCCGTGGCGGGAGGAACACCGGGGAGCTGTTTTTT	CSVPRGGRNTGELFF
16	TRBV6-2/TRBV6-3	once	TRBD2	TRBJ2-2	TGTGCCAGCAGTCTGGGAGGAGGGAGGGGCACCGGGGAGCTGTTTTTT	CASSLGGGRGTGELFF
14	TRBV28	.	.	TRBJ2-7	TGTGCCAGCGGGCGAACGGGAGAGGGCTACGAGCAGTACTTC	CASGRTGEGYEQYF
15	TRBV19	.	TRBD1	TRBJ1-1	TGTGCCAGTAGCCTACGGACAGGGAAAGGCACTGAAGCTTTCTTT	CASSLRTGKGTEAFF
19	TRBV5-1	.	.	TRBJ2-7	TGCGCCAGCACACTTCGCCTCGATTCCGGGACACCCGCTCCCTACGAGCAGTACTTC	CASTLRLDSGTPAPYEQYF
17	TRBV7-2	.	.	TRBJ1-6	TGTGCCAGCAGCTCCTCGGGAGGGAGCTCCTATAATTCACCCCTCCACTTT	CASSSSGGSSYNSPLHF
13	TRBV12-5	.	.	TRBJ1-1	TGTGCTAGTGGTTTGACAGGGAACACTGAAGCTTTCTTT	CASGLTGNTEAFF
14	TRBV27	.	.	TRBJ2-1	TGTGCCAGCAGTTCCAGGGCGAGATACAATGAGCAGTTCTTC	CASSSRARYNEQFF
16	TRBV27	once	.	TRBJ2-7	TGTGCCAGCAGTTTAATAAACCGAGGGGGTCCCTACGAGCAGTACTTC	CASSLINRGGPYEQYF
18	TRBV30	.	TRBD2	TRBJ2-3	TGTGCCTGGAGGGCAGATCCGGGACTAGCGGAAGGCACAGATACGCAGTATTTT	CAWRADPGLAEGTDTQYF
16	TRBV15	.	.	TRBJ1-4	TGTGCCACCATAAACCGGGGATCCTCTTCGGATGAAAAACTGTTTTTT	CATINRGSSSDEKLFF
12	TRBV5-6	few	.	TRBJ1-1	TGTGCCAGCAGCCGCGGTAAAACTGAAGCTTTCTTT	CASSRGKTEAFF
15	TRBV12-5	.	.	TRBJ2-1	TGTGCTAGTGGTTTTAGGGGGGGACCTTCCAATGAGCAGTTCTTC	CASGFRGGPSNEQFF
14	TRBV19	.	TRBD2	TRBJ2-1	TGTGCCAGTAGGAGTACCGGGACTACGGGAGAGCAGTTCTTC	CASRSTGTTGEQFF
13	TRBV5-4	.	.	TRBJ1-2	TGTGCCAGCAGCTTGGTAGGGGCAGGCGGCTACACCTTC	CASSLVGAGGYTF